This T cell receptor (beta chain) was found in a study of regulatory T cells in long-lasting Graves disease. General observations from the study: Relative to newly diagnosed Graves' patients, persistent ones had lower TCR diversity.

Many counts were recorded for this clonotype. The antigen is not known. Libraries of TCR beta came from iRepertoire HTBI primers plus Arm-PCR of CDR3 regions. TCRdb itself ran the multiplex PCR reads through MiXCR, one entry per CDR3 protein. The data show approximately 480,000 distinct CDR3 sequences, about 17% seen once. The sample's time point: newly diagnosed GD, antithyroid drugs for less than 3 months. PBMC RNA served as the TCR library source. The sample was also reused in another study, on T cells in Graves' hyperthyroidism and ophthalmopathy. That investigation notes: Diagnoses rested on clinical symptoms, serum thyroxine and TRAb, thyroid ultrasound and orbital computed tomography. With the HTBI primer set, the TCR CDR3 went through a first round of RT-PCR. In blood, most of the thyroid clonotypes expanded above 0.001 were also present.

Sequenced material: peripheral blood mononuclear cells (PBMCs), taken at new diagnosis, from a patient treated with antithyroid drugs. The sequence derives from a man aged 35 to 55 with Graves disease.

In DNA, the CDR3 is TGTGCCAGCAGCCCCACCTACAATGAGCAGTTCTTC. Translated, it gives CASSPTYNEQFF. The J gene is TRBJ2-1, the V gene TRBV11-2; D is unresolved. The CDR3 is 12 residues long. Germline CDR1 SGHAT, CDR2 FQNNGV. V was clipped by 5 bases and J by 2 bases, with 4 bases between them.